This T cell receptor beta chain was retrieved from a study of blood T cell repertoires in COVID-19. Study background: COVID-19 samples collected from the United States, Italy and Spain covered acute and convalescent phases. The analysed material was cDNA or gDNA that came from T cells, B-cell-depleted T cells, or PBMCs.

Authors' analysis steps: Amplification from reference gene primers served as the basis for estimated nucleated cell counts. The repertoire was sequenced with immunoSEQ multiplex PCR; TCRdb's copy has only in-frame clones and lacks some. From that table come the V and J calls and clone size; the DNA was used to work out D and trimming. The sample yields roughly 140,000 clones, about 79% seen once. After removal of 4 bases from V and 4 bases from J, the junction contained 14 bases not matched to a gene. The germline V gene has CDR1 SGHRS and CDR2 YFSETQ. CDR3 length: 17 residues. Sequencing was carried out using peripheral blood. The receptor was isolated from a woman in her forties or fifties in a cohort sampled during active or convalescent COVID-19. The chain joins TRBV5-1 to TRBJ2-3; TRBD1 aligns across 8 bases. CDR3 protein: CASSGGLWTGWADTQYF. In DNA, the CDR3 is TGCGCCAGCAGCGGGGGCCTCTGGACAGGGTGGGCAGATACGCAGTATTTT. Together with reference TRBV5-1 and TRBJ2-3, the CDR3 gives the full variable domain: KAGVTQTPRYLIKTRGQQVTLSCSPISGHRSVSWYQQTPGQGLQFLFEYFSETQRNKGNFPGRFSGRQFSNSRSEMNVSTLELGDSALYLCASSGGLWTGWADTQYFGPGTRLTVL.